This T cell receptor beta chain was sequenced during a study of T cell changes during pregnancy in multiple sclerosis. Only in-frame clones appear in the TCRdb table, and some are missing; sequencing was by immunoSEQ multiplex PCR. The data contain 30,000 to 40,000 clones, 80% to 95% of them singletons. The CDR3 is made up of 14 amino acids. Germline V gene data show CDR1 as SNHLY and CDR2 as FYNNEI. The germline V and J ends were trimmed by 6 bases and 0 bases, with 9 bases remaining between them. The chain links TRBV2 to TRBJ1-5, with a tentative D call TRBD1 (6 bases). The source is a female donor in good health, enrolled as a control in a pregnancy study. The source was CD4+ T cells from peripheral blood mononuclear cells, collected in the third trimester of pregnancy. The CDR3, as DNA: TGTGCCAGCAGCGGACAGAATAGCAATCAGCCCCAGCATTTT. It yields the protein CASSGQNSNQPQHF.